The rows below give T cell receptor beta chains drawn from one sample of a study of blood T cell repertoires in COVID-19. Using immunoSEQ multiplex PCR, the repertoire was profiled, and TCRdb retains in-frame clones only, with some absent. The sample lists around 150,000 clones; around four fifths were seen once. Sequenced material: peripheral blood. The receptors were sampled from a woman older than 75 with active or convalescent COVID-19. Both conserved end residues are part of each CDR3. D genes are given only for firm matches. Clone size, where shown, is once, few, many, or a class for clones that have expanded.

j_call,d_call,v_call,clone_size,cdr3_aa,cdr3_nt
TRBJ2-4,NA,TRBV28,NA,CASSSPRQTSKNIQYF,TGTGCCAGCAGTTCGCCCCGACAGACCAGCAAAAACATTCAGTACTTC
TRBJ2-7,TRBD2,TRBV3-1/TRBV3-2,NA,CASSQETRGSYEQYF,TGTGCCAGCAGCCAAGAGACGCGGGGGTCCTACGAGCAGTACTTC
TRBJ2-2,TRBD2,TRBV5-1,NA,CASSAGGRTSDLKDTGELFF,TGCGCCAGCAGCGCCGGTGGTAGGACTAGCGACTTAAAGGACACCGGGGAGCTGTTTTTT
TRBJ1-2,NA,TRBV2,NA,CASMGGGEYGYTF,TGTGCCAGCATGGGCGGGGGAGAATATGGCTACACCTTC
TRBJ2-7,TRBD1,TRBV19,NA,CARDLGQSSYEQYF,TGTGCCAGGGACCTGGGACAGAGCTCCTACGAGCAGTACTTC
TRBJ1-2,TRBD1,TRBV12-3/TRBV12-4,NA,CASSLWTGMGYTF,TGTGCCAGCAGTCTTTGGACAGGGATGGGATACACCTTC
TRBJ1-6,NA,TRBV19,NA,CASSPSRQSPLHF,TGTGCCAGTAGTCCTTCGCGCCAATCACCCCTCCACTTT
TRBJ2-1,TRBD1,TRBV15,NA,CATSRDRGGDEQFF,TGTGCCACCAGCAGGGACAGGGGCGGAGATGAGCAGTTCTTC
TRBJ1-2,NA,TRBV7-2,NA,CASSLGISGQYGYTF,TGTGCCAGCAGCTTAGGAATTTCAGGGCAATATGGCTACACCTTC
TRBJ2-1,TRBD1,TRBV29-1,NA,CSGDRGLYNEQFF,TGCAGCGGGGACAGGGGCTTATACAATGAGCAGTTCTTC
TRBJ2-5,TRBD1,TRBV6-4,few,CASSKTGGSETQYF,TGTGCCAGCAGTAAAACAGGGGGCTCGGAGACCCAGTACTTC
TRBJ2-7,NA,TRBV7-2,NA,CASSLVMAVSYEQYF,TGTGCCAGCAGCTTAGTCATGGCCGTCTCCTACGAGCAGTACTTC
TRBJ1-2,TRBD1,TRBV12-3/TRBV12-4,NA,CASSWDRVYGYTF,TGTGCCAGCAGCTGGGACAGGGTTTATGGCTACACCTTC
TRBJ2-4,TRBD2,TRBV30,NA,CAWSSSGGAAYIQYF,TGTGCCTGGAGTTCAAGCGGGGGGGCCGCCTACATTCAGTACTTC
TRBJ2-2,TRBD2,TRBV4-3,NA,CASSQDFLAGAGELFF,TGCGCCAGCAGCCAAGATTTCCTAGCGGGGGCCGGGGAGCTGTTTTTT
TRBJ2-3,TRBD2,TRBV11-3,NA,CASSLGVAGGPDTQYF,TGTGCCAGCAGCTTAGGAGTAGCGGGGGGGCCGGATACGCAGTATTTT
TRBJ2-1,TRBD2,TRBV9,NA,CASSVIAGASSYNEQFF,TGTGCCAGCAGCGTCATAGCGGGTGCTAGCTCCTACAATGAGCAGTTCTTC
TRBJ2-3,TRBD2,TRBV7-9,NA,CASSWAGTSVPDTQYF,TGTGCCAGCAGCTGGGCCGGGACTAGCGTTCCAGATACGCAGTATTTT
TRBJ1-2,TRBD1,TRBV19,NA,CASNDRGRPYGYTF,TGTGCCAGTAACGACAGGGGGCGTCCATATGGCTACACCTTC
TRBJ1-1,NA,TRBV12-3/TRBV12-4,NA,CASSEQSGTEAFF,TGTGCCAGCAGTGAACAGAGTGGCACTGAAGCTTTCTTT
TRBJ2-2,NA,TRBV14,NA,CASRTGTGLNTGELFF,TGTGCCAGCAGAACAGGGACGGGTTTGAACACCGGGGAGCTGTTTTTT
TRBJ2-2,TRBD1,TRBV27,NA,CASSSDRGRTGELFF,TGTGCCAGCAGTTCGGACAGGGGACGTACCGGGGAGCTGTTTTTT
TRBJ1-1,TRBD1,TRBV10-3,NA,CAISSASDRGTEAFF,TGTGCCATCAGTTCCGCGTCCGACAGGGGCACTGAAGCTTTCTTT
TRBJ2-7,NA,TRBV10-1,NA,CASSGGHTGTYEQYF,TGCGCCAGCAGTGGCGGGCATACGGGGACCTACGAGCAGTACTTC